One sample yielded the 16 T cell receptor beta chains listed below, sequenced in a study of T cell repertoires in aging, cancer and after chemotherapy. Amplification of TCR beta used genomic DNA extracted from peripheral blood. TRB rearrangements spanning V, D and J were amplified using mixed TRB-A/B primers. TCRdb independently ran MiXCR on the multiplex PCR reads; one entry per CDR3 protein. The sample has about 9,200 distinct CDR3 sequences, roughly 30% seen once; the top ten hold about 3.5%. Sequencing was performed on blood. These receptors were taken from a human donor in good health.

This chain connects TRBV20-1 to TRBJ1-2, with D possibly being TRBD1 (6 bases). The V and J ends lost 0 bases and 8 bases respectively, with 13 bases between them. The germline V gene has CDR1 DFQATT and CDR2 SNEGSKA (reference sequence). This CDR3 is 13 amino acids long. CDR3 amino acids: CSARDDRTDGYTF. CDR3 DNA sequence: TGCAGTGCTAGAGATGACAGGACCGACGGCTACACCTTC.

The chain couples TRBV18 to TRBJ1-2; D is unresolved. The CDR3 contains 14 residues. CDR1 and CDR2 (germline): KGHSH, LQKENI. Trimming took 3 bases from V and 1 from J, leaving 9 bases between them. The CDR3 DNA sequence: TGTGCCAGCTCACCGGTAACAGATAACTATGGCTACACCTTC. It specifies CASSPVTDNYGYTF.

V usage is TRBV12-3 or TRBV12-4 and J usage is TRBJ2-7; the D is unclear. The CDR3 loop spans 14 amino acids. V lost 5 bases, J lost 2 bases, and 13 bases lay in between. CDR3 protein: CASSHGRKTYEQYF. The DNA of the CDR3 is TGTGCCAGCAGTCATGGACGGAAAACCTACGAGCAGTACTTC.

A few counts support this clonotype. V gene TRBV6-4 combines with J gene TRBJ1-2; maybe TRBD1 (5 bases). Germline lookup yields CDR1 MRHNA and CDR2 SNTAGT. V was cut by 2 bases and J by 1 base, with 5 bases left in between. The CDR3 length is 13 residues. CDR3 loop: CASSDRGNYGYTF. In DNA form, the CDR3 reads TGTGCCAGCAGTGACAGGGGTAACTATGGCTACACCTTC.

This chain connects TRBV14 to TRBJ2-2; D unclear. This CDR3 is built from 13 residues. The V end lost 4 bases, the J end lost 6 bases, and 9 bases lay between the germline ends. In germline, CDR1 is SGHDN, CDR2 FVKESK. DNA of the CDR3: TGTGCCAGCAGCCGTAGTCGGGCCGGGGAGCTGTTTTTT. Its protein product is CASSRSRAGELFF. Full variable domain (remainder filled in from reference TRBV14 and TRBJ2-2): EAGVTQFPSHSVIEKGQTVTLRCDPISGHDNLYWYRRVMGKEIKFLLHFVKESKQDESGMPNNRFLAERTGGTYSTLKVQPAELEDSGVYFCASSRSRAGELFFGEGSRLTVL.

The rearrangement uses TRBV24-1 and TRBJ2-5, with TRBD2 as a possible D gene (6 bases). V gave up 4 bases and J gave up 2 bases, with 10 bases separating them. The CDR3 runs to 14 residues. Germline CDR1 KGHDR, CDR2 SFDVKD. CDR3 loop: CATSDGRVQETQYF. The CDR3 region has the DNA TGTGCCACCAGTGACGGGAGAGTACAAGAGACCCAGTACTTC.

V gene TRBV6-5 combines with J gene TRBJ2-3; no definite D call. Trimming left V 2 bases short and J 2 bases short, with 11 bases between. Germline V CDR1 and CDR2: MNHEY, SVGAGI. The CDR3 length is 15 residues. The CDR3 sequence: CASSYQRSYTDTQYF. In nucleotides, the CDR3 is TGTGCCAGCAGTTACCAGAGAAGCTACACAGATACGCAGTATTTT.

The table lists this clonotype with a few counts. J is TRBJ1-1 and V is TRBV7-3; maybe TRBD1 (5 bases). The CDR3 is made up of 14 amino acids. Trimming pared 3 bases from V and 3 bases from J, leaving 11 bases between. Germline V CDR1 and CDR2: SGHTA, FQGTGA. CDR3 in amino acids: CASSLGGEDTEAFF. The CDR3 region has the DNA TGTGCCAGCAGCTTGGGGGGGGAGGACACTGAAGCTTTCTTT.

The chain carries TRBV5-1 and TRBJ2-7, with D perhaps matching TRBD1 (5 bases). Germline-derived CDR1 and CDR2 are SGHRS and YFSETQ. V was shortened by 5 bases and J by 3 bases, with 18 bases between the two germline ends. This CDR3 has 15 amino acids. This CDR3 is CASSQGGQGLYEQYF. The CDR3 DNA sequence: TGCGCCAGCAGTCAGGGCGGTCAGGGCCTCTACGAGCAGTACTTC.

There are a few counts of this clonotype. V gene TRBV6-5 combines with J gene TRBJ1-4; TRBD1 agrees at 9 bases. Germline lookup yields CDR1 MNHEY and CDR2 SVGAGI. With V trimmed by 5 bases and J by 8 bases, 6 bases remained unmatched. The CDR3 length is 14 residues. The CDR3 reads CASSPQGAEEKLFF. DNA for the CDR3: TGTGCCAGCAGTCCACAGGGGGCTGAAGAAAAACTGTTTTTT.

CDR3 region: CSAPTGGVGAFF. The DNA for the CDR3 is TGCAGTGCTCCGACAGGGGGCGTTGGAGCTTTCTTT. The chain joins TRBV20-1 to TRBJ1-1; TRBD1 matches 10 bases. The germline V gene encodes CDR1 DFQATT and CDR2 SNEGSKA (reference sequence). This CDR3 comprises 12 residues. Trimming at V came to 5 bases and at J to 10 bases, leaving 7 bases not matched to a gene.

This clonotype came up a few times. This rearrangement joins TRBV20-1 to TRBJ1-6, with a tentative D call TRBD1 (6 bases). Trimming stripped 1 base from V and 9 bases from J, with 10 bases between. This CDR3 is built from 13 residues. The germline V gene has CDR1 DFQATT and CDR2 SNEGSKA (reference sequence). The CDR3 nucleotides are TGCAGTGCTAGAGGGCAGGGGACTTCACCCCTCCACTTT. It specifies CSARGQGTSPLHF.

By share, this clonotype ranks as medium-sized. The V and J genes are TRBV10-3 and TRBJ1-6; 9 nucleotides align to TRBD1. CDR3 length equals 15 residues. The germline CDR1 and CDR2 sequences are ENHRY and SYGVKD. The V and J ends lost 5 bases and 5 bases, in that order; junction bases with no gene match: 4. The DNA of the CDR3 is TGTGCCATCAGTCCGGGACAGGGCCATAATTCACCCCTCCACTTT. This encodes CAISPGQGHNSPLHF.

This clonotype was detected a few times. This sequence joins TRBV11-1 and TRBJ2-7, with a weak D call TRBD1 (6 bases). This CDR3 has 15 residues. V gave up 5 bases and J gave up 0 bases, with 14 bases separating them. Germline V gene lookup returns CDR1 SGHAT and CDR2 FQDESV (reference sequence). DNA for the CDR3: TGTGCCAGCAGCCCGGGACACACAATCTCCTACGAGCAGTACTTC. Translating it yields CASSPGHTISYEQYF.

The V call is TRBV6-5, the J call TRBJ2-1; D may be TRBD1 (5 bases). The CDR3 consists of 13 residues. Between the trimmed V and J ends, which lost 2 bases and 7 bases, there was a span of 9 bases. The germline V gene has CDR1 MNHEY and CDR2 SVGAGI. DNA of the CDR3: TGTGCCAGCAGTTACCCAGGGTGGAATGAGCAGTTCTTC. Its protein product is CASSYPGWNEQFF.

This clonotype counts as medium-sized. This rearrangement joins TRBV6-1 to TRBJ1-6, with D possibly being TRBD1 (6 bases). Germline V gene lookup returns CDR1 MNHNS and CDR2 SASEGT. The V gene lost 7 bases and the J gene lost 5 bases, with 12 bases spanning the gap. There are 14 residues in the CDR3. This CDR3 is CASTGAGDNSPLHF. The CDR3 coding sequence is TGTGCCAGCACCGGGGCAGGGGATAATTCACCCCTCCACTTT.